Presented here are 32 T cell receptor beta chains from one specimen sequenced in a study of regulatory T cells in long-lasting Graves disease. The time point was: newly diagnosed GD, antithyroid drugs for less than 3 months. PBMCs were the source of the RNA used for TCR sequencing. iRepertoire HTBI primers and Arm-PCR of CDR3 regions built TCR beta libraries. TCRdb re-called the multiplex PCR reads with MiXCR, one entry per CDR3 protein. The sample has 550,000 or so distinct CDR3 sequences, around 12% seen once; the top ten hold 8% to 10%. This sample also appeared in a second study, on T cells in Graves' hyperthyroidism and ophthalmopathy.

This sample comprised peripheral blood mononuclear cells (PBMCs), obtained at new diagnosis, from a patient treated with antithyroid drugs. Receptors originate from a woman aged 25 to 39 with Graves disease.

This clonotype showed up many times. The J gene is TRBJ2-2, the V gene TRBV6-1, with unresolved D. This CDR3 has 14 residues. V lost 8 bases and J lost 0, with 10 bases in between. Per the germline V gene, CDR1 is MNHNS and CDR2 is SASEGT. The CDR3 coding sequence is TGTGCCAGCGTGAGCAGCACGAACACCGGGGAGCTGTTTTTT. Amino acids: CASVSSTNTGELFF.

Ten or more counts support this clonotype. The genes are TRBV24-1 and TRBJ1-2, with D unresolved. The CDR3 length is 12 residues. The V end was cut by 3 bases, the J end by 4 bases, with 5 bases between. The V gene's germline CDR1 is KGHDR and CDR2 SFDVKD. The CDR3 nucleotides are TGTGCCACCAGTGATGGGAGCTATGGCTACACCTTC. As protein: CATSDGSYGYTF.

Ten or more counts support this clonotype. The rearrangement links TRBV30 to TRBJ2-5; D may be TRBD2 (5 bases). Germline V gene data show CDR1 as GTSNPN and CDR2 as SVGIG (reference sequence). Trimming pared 2 bases from V and 3 bases from J, leaving 7 bases between. This CDR3 has 12 amino acids. The CDR3 region has the DNA TGTGCCTGGAGTCCAGCGGAAGAGACCCAGTACTTC. Encoded protein: CAWSPAEETQYF. The full variable domain, its missing parts supplied by reference TRBV30 and TRBJ2-5, is SQTIHQWPATLVQPVGSPLSLECTVEGTSNPNLYWYRQAAGRGLQLLFYSVGIGQISSEVPQNLSASRPQDRQFILSSKKLLLSDSGFYLCAWSPAEETQYFGPGTRLLVL.

This clonotype was detected a few times. This chain uses TRBV27 with TRBJ2-3; 10 nucleotides align to TRBD2. This CDR3 region has 16 residues. Germline V gives CDR1 MNHEY, CDR2 SMNVEV (reference sequence). V lost 6 bases, J lost 4 bases, and 10 bases stayed unmatched. This chain's CDR3 is CASSFLSGRPADTQYF. The CDR3 nucleotides read TGTGCCAGCAGCTTCCTTAGCGGGAGGCCGGCAGATACGCAGTATTTT.

This clonotype showed up many times. The chain carries TRBV18 and TRBJ1-1; D perhaps matches TRBD1 (6 bases). Germline values: CDR1 KGHSH, CDR2 LQKENI. This CDR3 contains 16 residues. Deletions cut 5 bases from V and 0 bases from J, with 16 bases between. The CDR3 DNA reads as TGTGCCAGCTCATTAAACCTCTGGGACATGAACACTGAAGCTTTCTTT. It is translated as CASSLNLWDMNTEAFF.

This clonotype occurred a few times. This chain links TRBV18 with TRBJ2-6; TRBD2 matches at 7 bases. Germline V gene data show CDR1 as KGHSH and CDR2 as LQKENI. J gave up 1 base and V 3 bases, and 6 bases lay outside the gene matches. This CDR3 contains 17 residues. The DNA for the CDR3 is TGTGCCAGCTCACCGATGGCGGGGGAATCTGGGGCCAACGTCCTGACTTTC. This encodes CASSPMAGESGANVLTF.

This clonotype was seen many times. The chain has TRBV6-1 and TRBJ1-6; maybe TRBD1 (5 bases). Looked up from germline, CDR1 is MNHNS and CDR2 is SASEGT. This CDR3 spans 15 amino acids. Trimming removed 0 bases from V and 10 bases from J, with 13 bases in between. CDR3 coding DNA: TGTGCCAGCAGTGAAGCGCAGGGTCGGGAGTCACCCCTCCACTTT. It yields the protein CASSEAQGRESPLHF.

Many counts were recorded for this clonotype. This chain's CDR3 is CASRKSGNYGYTF. CDR3 sequence (DNA): TGTGCCAGCAGGAAAAGCGGGAACTATGGCTACACCTTC. The chain links TRBV6-1 to TRBJ1-2; D remains ambiguous. Trimming left V 6 bases short and J 2 bases short, with 10 bases between. The CDR3 totals 13 residues. Germline V gives CDR1 MNHNS, CDR2 SASEGT.

V usage is TRBV4-3 and J usage is TRBJ1-4; D not resolved. Trimming removed 5 bases at V and 3 bases at J, with 10 bases between. Germline-derived CDR1 and CDR2 are LGHNA and YSLEER. The CDR3 has 14 residues. The CDR3 is CASSDEAANEKLFF. CDR3 nucleotides: TGCGCCAGCAGCGATGAAGCGGCTAATGAAAAACTGTTTTTT.

This clonotype was counted at least ten times. CDR3: CASSTGNTGLRRETQYF. DNA of the CDR3: TGTGCCAGCAGCACGGGTAATACGGGACTCCGCCGGGAGACCCAGTACTTC. The rearrangement uses TRBV7-2 and TRBJ2-5, with D perhaps TRBD2 (6 bases). Trimming cost V 5 bases and J 5 bases, with 24 bases left between them. Germline values: CDR1 SGHTA, CDR2 FQGNSA. CDR3 size: 17 residues. Looking up the rest from reference TRBV7-2 and TRBJ2-5 gives the full variable domain: GAGVSQSPSNKVTEKGKDVELRCDPISGHTALYWYRQSLGQGLEFLIYFQGNSAPDKSGLPSDRFSAERTGGSVSTLTIQRTQQEDSAVYLCASSTGNTGLRRETQYFGPGTRLLVL.

This clonotype was recorded many times. The V call is TRBV12-3 or TRBV12-4, the J call TRBJ2-7, with D perhaps matching TRBD2 (5 bases). Trimming cost V 5 bases and J 6 bases, with 14 bases left between them. The CDR3 consists of 13 residues. The CDR3 sequence is CASSPPVGAEQYF. The CDR3 DNA reads TGTGCCAGCAGTCCCCCTGTGGGAGCCGAGCAGTACTTC.

This clonotype appeared many times. The conserved closing phenylalanine or tryptophan is absent in this CDR3, likely reflecting a read error. V is TRBV12-3 or TRBV12-4 and J is TRBJ1-1, with unresolved D. The V end lost 10 bases, the J end lost 0 bases, and 12 bases lay between the germline ends. The CDR3 contains 13 residues. Here the CDR3 DNA reads TGTGCCACCCGAACTCGGGTGAACACTGAAGCTTTCCTT. Amino acid sequence: CATRTRVNTEAFL.

The J gene is TRBJ2-1, the V gene TRBV20-1; 7 bases match TRBD2. CDR1 DFQATT and CDR2 SNEGSKA come from the germline V gene (reference sequence). Trimming took 3 bases from V and 4 from J; bases not matched to a gene: 6. CDR3 length equals 14 residues. The CDR3 nucleotides are TGCAGTGCTAGTTTGGCTAGCGGATACAATGAGCAGTTCTTC. Its translation: CSASLASGYNEQFF.

The sample holds a few counts of this clonotype. CDR3 DNA sequence: TGTGCCAGCACCTCTCTAGCGGCTAGCACAGATACGCAGTATTTT. It codes for CASTSLAASTDTQYF. The J gene is TRBJ2-3, the V gene TRBV28, with TRBD2 identical over 7 bases. J gave up 0 bases and V 7 bases, and 7 bases lay outside the gene matches. This CDR3 region has 15 residues. Per the germline V gene, CDR1 is MDHEN and CDR2 is SYDVKM.

Ten or more counts support this clonotype. The V call is TRBV27, the J call TRBJ1-5, with D possibly TRBD1 on 5 matching bases. Germline loops: CDR1 MNHEY, CDR2 SMNVEV (reference sequence). V was trimmed by 6 bases and J by 4 bases, leaving 13 bases between them. The CDR3 totals 14 residues. CDR3 residues: CASSRQRGNQPQHF. In nucleotides, the CDR3 is TGTGCCAGCAGCCGACAGCGAGGGAATCAGCCCCAGCATTTT.

This clonotype was seen a handful of times. The V call is TRBV7-9, the J call TRBJ2-7, with no clear D. V was shortened by 3 bases and J by 0 bases, with 6 bases between the two germline ends. This CDR3 spans 13 amino acids. Germline lookup yields CDR1 SEHNR and CDR2 FQNEAQ (reference sequence). Here the CDR3 reads CASSFLVSYEQYF. The CDR3 DNA reads TGTGCCAGCAGCTTTTTGGTCTCCTACGAGCAGTACTTC.

This rearrangement joins TRBV30 to TRBJ2-7; 8 bases map to TRBD2. Trimming took 0 bases from V and 3 from J; bases not matched to a gene: 4. The V gene's germline CDR1 is GTSNPN and CDR2 SVGIG (reference sequence). The CDR3 extends over 14 amino acids. CDR3 nucleotides: TGTGCCTGGAGTGTATCCAGCGGGAGCTACGAGCAGTACTTC. It encodes CAWSVSSGSYEQYF.

This clonotype has at least ten counts. V gene TRBV2 combines with J gene TRBJ1-2, with a tentative D call TRBD1 (5 bases). The germline V gene encodes CDR1 SNHLY and CDR2 FYNNEI. The CDR3 has 13 residues. V lost 1 base and J 8 bases, leaving 11 bases between the germline ends. CDR3 sequence: CASSEGRAGGYTF. The CDR3 DNA reads TGTGCCAGCAGTGAAGGCAGGGCAGGGGGCTACACCTTC.

In its sample, this clonotype was seen many times. The chain links TRBV10-3 to TRBJ1-2; D gene ambiguous. CDR3 length: 12 amino acids. V was shortened by 1 base and J by 2 bases, with 2 bases between the two germline ends. Germline CDR1 is ENHRY and CDR2 is SYGVKD. DNA for the CDR3: TGTGCCATCAGTGAGTGGAACTATGGCTACACCTTC. Protein sequence: CAISEWNYGYTF.

This clonotype was seen at least ten times. The genes are TRBV6-5 and TRBJ2-5, with a weak D call TRBD2 (6 bases). Germline V gene sequence: CDR1 MNHEY, CDR2 SVGAGI. V shed 2 bases and J shed 2 bases, with 15 bases lying between them. The CDR3 has 16 amino acids. CDR3 in amino acids: CASSYQWGVKQETQYF. The CDR3 DNA reads TGTGCCAGCAGTTACCAATGGGGGGTTAAGCAAGAGACCCAGTACTTC.

The chain has TRBV11-2 and TRBJ2-7; 11 bases map to TRBD2. Germline loops: CDR1 SGHAT, CDR2 FQNNGV. The CDR3 has 13 amino acids. After removal of 6 bases from V and 6 bases from J, the junction contained 4 bases not matched to a gene. The CDR3 DNA reads as TGTGCCAGCAGTAGCGGGAGGGCCTTCGAGCAGTACTTC. This gives the protein CASSSGRAFEQYF.

This clonotype was observed many times. This chain uses TRBV6-6 with TRBJ1-1; D uncertain. Per the germline V gene, CDR1 is MNHNY and CDR2 is SVGAGI (reference sequence). Deletions cut 0 bases from V and 6 bases from J, with 5 bases between. The CDR3 has 12 amino acids. CDR3 in DNA: TGTGCCAGCAGTTACTCGAGTTCTGAAGCTTTCTTT. It translates to CASSYSSSEAFF.

Remarks on this clonotype: It is likely a read error: a sequence one base away is far more abundant. The chain couples TRBV27 to TRBJ2-5, with 8 positions matching TRBD1. TRBJ2-1 explains the end of the DNA better; the J call may be wrong. The CDR3 length is 14 residues. Germline V lookup: CDR1 MNHEY, CDR2 SMNVEV (reference sequence). The chain's CDR3 is CANSLADRGGEQFF. The CDR3 DNA reads as TGTGCCAACAGTTTAGCCGACAGGGGTGGTGAGCAGTTCTTC.

Ten or more counts support this clonotype. V gene TRBV2 combines with J gene TRBJ2-1; TRBD2 matches at 11 bases. There are 16 residues in the CDR3. Looked up from germline, CDR1 is SNHLY and CDR2 is FYNNEI. V lost 5 bases to trimming and J lost 1 base; unmatched junction nucleotides: 4. The DNA for the CDR3 is TGTGCCAGCAGTCTCCCTAGCGGGGGGTCCTACAATGAGCAGTTCTTC. It translates to CASSLPSGGSYNEQFF.

This clonotype was recorded many times. This sequence joins TRBV28 and TRBJ2-7; TRBD2 is a possible D gene (5 bases). Germline V gene sequence: CDR1 MDHEN, CDR2 SYDVKM. The CDR3 has 15 amino acids. Trimming took off 6 bases at V and 3 bases at J, with 18 bases between the two ends. CDR3 sequence (DNA): TGTGCCAGCAGCAGCGGAGCAGAGACGGACTACGAGCAGTACTTC. Encoded protein: CASSSGAETDYEQYF.

There are many counts of this clonotype. V usage is TRBV10-3 and J usage is TRBJ1-1; D uncertain. CDR1 is ENHRY and CDR2 is SYGVKD in the germline V gene. V was pared by 4 bases and J by 1 base, with 10 bases between. The CDR3 totals 14 residues. The chain's CDR3 is CAISVAGTNTEAFF. The CDR3 nucleotides are TGTGCCATCAGTGTTGCAGGAACGAACACTGAAGCTTTCTTT.

This clonotype was recorded a few times. This chain uses TRBV4-1 with TRBJ2-5; a weak D match, TRBD2 (7 bases). CDR1 MGHRA and CDR2 YSYEKL come from the germline V gene. The V end was cut by 0 bases, the J end by 1 base, with 15 bases between. CDR3 length equals 17 residues. CDR3 coding DNA: TGCGCCAGCAGCCAAGAGGGTAGGGGGGGGGGCCAAGAGACCCAGTACTTC. Residues: CASSQEGRGGGQETQYF.

The chain links TRBV7-9 to TRBJ2-5; TRBD2 is a possible D gene (7 bases). The CDR3 is 15 amino acids. The V gene's germline CDR1 is SEHNR and CDR2 FQNEAQ (reference sequence). V dropped 0 bases and J dropped 4 bases, with 12 bases sitting between them. CDR3 amino acids: CASSLAGRGLETQYF. For the CDR3, the DNA is TGTGCCAGCAGCTTAGCAGGGCGGGGGCTAGAGACCCAGTACTTC. The whole variable domain, remainder taken from reference TRBV7-9 and TRBJ2-5, is DTGVSQNPRHKITKRGQNVTFRCDPISEHNRLYWYRQTLGQGPEFLTYFQNEAQLEKSRLLSDRFSAERPKGSFSTLEIQRTEQGDSAMYLCASSLAGRGLETQYFGPGTRLLVL.

This clonotype has more than one count but fewer than ten. The rearrangement joins TRBV19 to TRBJ2-5; D is uncertain. The CDR3 consists of 15 residues. From germline, CDR1 is LNHDA and CDR2 SQIVND (reference sequence). V was shortened by 3 bases and J by 1 base, with 12 bases between the two germline ends. The CDR3 DNA follows: TGTGCCAGTAGTATCCCCCGCGGCAGCCAAGAGACCCAGTACTTC. Translated, it gives CASSIPRGSQETQYF. The complete variable domain, with remaining parts taken from reference TRBV19 and TRBJ2-5, reads DGGITQSPKYLFRKEGQNVTLSCEQNLNHDAMYWYRQDPGQGLRLIYYSQIVNDFQKGDIAEGYSVSREKKESFPLTVTSAQKNPTAFYLCASSIPRGSQETQYFGPGTRLLVL.

This clonotype was observed a single time. A clone one base away is much larger, so this may be a read error. This rearrangement joins TRBV18 to TRBJ2-3; D is perhaps TRBD1 or TRBD2 (5 bases each). From germline, CDR1 is KGHSH and CDR2 LQKENI. The CDR3 has 13 amino acids. The CDR3 DNA reads as TGTGCCAGCTCACCGGGGGTCACAGATCCGCAGTATTTT. This translates into CASSPGVTDPQYF.

This clonotype has a count of ten or more. J is TRBJ1-4 and V is TRBV7-2; D might be TRBD1 (5 bases). Germline V gene lookup returns CDR1 SGHTA and CDR2 FQGNSA. The CDR3 loop spans 14 amino acids. Deletions cut 1 base from V and 7 bases from J, with 10 bases between. CDR3 coding DNA: TGTGCCAGCAGCTTAGGGGGGGGAGGTGAAAAACTGTTTTTT. Encoded protein: CASSLGGGGEKLFF.

This clonotype has a count of ten or more. This chain connects TRBV7-9 to TRBJ1-3, with TRBD1 identical over 8 bases. The germline V gene encodes CDR1 SEHNR and CDR2 FQNEAQ (reference sequence). V shed 5 bases, J shed 4 bases, and the junction held 7 bases outside the gene matches. There are 15 residues in the CDR3. The CDR3 protein is CASSPGQANGNTIYF. CDR3 DNA sequence: TGTGCCAGCAGCCCGGGACAGGCGAACGGAAACACCATATATTTT.